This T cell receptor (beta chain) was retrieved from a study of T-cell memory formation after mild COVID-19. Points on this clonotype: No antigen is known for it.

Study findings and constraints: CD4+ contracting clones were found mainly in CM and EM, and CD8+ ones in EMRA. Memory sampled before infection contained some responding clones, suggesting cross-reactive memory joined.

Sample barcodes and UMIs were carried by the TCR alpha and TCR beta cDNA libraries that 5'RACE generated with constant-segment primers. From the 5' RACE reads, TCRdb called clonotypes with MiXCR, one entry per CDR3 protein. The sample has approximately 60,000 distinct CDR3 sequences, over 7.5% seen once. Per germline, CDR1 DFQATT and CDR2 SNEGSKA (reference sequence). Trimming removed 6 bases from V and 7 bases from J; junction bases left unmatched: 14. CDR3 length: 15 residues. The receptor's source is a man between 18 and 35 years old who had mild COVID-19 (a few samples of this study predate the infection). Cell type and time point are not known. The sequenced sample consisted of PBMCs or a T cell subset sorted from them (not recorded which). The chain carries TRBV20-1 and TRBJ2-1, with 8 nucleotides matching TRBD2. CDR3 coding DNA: TGCAGTGCCATCTCCGGTAGCGGGATCCTTAATGAGCAGTTCTTC. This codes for CSAISGSGILNEQFF.